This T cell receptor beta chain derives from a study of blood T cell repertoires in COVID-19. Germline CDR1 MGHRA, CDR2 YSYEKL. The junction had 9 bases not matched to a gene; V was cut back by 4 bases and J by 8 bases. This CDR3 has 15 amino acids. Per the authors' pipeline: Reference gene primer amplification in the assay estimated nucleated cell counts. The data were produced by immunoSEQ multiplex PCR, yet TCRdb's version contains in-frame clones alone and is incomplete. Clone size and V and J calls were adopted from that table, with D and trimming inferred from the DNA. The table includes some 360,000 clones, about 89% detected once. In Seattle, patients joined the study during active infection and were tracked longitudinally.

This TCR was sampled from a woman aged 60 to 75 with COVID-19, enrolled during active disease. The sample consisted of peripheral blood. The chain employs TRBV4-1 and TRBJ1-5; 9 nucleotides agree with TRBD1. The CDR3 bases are TGCGCCAGCAGCCCCTCGGGGACAGGGAGGGAGCCCCAGCATTTT. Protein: CASSPSGTGREPQHF.